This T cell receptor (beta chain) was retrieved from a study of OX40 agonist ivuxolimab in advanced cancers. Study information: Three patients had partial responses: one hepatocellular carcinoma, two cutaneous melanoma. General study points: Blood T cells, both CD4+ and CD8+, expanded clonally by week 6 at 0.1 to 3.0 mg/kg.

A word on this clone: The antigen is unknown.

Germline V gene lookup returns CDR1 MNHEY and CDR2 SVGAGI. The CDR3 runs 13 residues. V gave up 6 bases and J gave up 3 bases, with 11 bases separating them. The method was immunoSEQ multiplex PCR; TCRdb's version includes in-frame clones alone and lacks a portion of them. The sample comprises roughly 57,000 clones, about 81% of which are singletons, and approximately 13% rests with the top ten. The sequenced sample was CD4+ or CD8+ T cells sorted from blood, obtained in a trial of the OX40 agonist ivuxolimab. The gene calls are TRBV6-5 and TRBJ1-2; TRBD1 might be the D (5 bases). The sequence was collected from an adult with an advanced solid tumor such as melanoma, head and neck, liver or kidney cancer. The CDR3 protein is CASSLGGDYGYTF. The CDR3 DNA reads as TGTGCCAGCAGCCTCGGGGGGGACTATGGCTACACCTTC.